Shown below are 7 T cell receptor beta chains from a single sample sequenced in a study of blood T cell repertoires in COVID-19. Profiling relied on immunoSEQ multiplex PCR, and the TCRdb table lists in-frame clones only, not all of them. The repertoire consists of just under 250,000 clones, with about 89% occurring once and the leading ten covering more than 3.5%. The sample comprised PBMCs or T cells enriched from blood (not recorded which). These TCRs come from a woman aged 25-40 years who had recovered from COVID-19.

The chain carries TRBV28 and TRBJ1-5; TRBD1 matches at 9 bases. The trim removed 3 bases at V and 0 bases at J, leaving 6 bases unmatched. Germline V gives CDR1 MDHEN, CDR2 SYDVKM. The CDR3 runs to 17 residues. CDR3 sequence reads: CASSFGTGSGSNQPQHF. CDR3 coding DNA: TGTGCCAGCAGTTTTGGGACAGGGTCTGGTAGCAATCAGCCCCAGCATTTT.

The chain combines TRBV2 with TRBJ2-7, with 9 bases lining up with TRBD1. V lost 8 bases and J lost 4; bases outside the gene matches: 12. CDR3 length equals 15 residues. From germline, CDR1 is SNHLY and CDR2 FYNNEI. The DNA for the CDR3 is TGTGCCAGCGAGCTCCAGACAGGGGGGGAGTACGAGCAGTACTTC. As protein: CASELQTGGEYEQYF.

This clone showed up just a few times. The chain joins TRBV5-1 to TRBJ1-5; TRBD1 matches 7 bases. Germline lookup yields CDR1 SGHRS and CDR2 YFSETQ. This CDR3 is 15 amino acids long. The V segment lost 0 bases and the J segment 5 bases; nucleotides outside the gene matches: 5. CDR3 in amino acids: CASSLAGGAHQPQHF. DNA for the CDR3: TGCGCCAGCAGCTTGGCAGGGGGAGCGCATCAGCCCCAGCATTTT.

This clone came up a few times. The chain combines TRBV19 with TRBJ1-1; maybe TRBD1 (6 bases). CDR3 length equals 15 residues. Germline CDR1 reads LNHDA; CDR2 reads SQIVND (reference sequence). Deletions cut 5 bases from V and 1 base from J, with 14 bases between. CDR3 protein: CASSPRQAPNTEAFF. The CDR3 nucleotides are TGTGCCAGTAGTCCCCGACAGGCCCCGAACACTGAAGCTTTCTTT.

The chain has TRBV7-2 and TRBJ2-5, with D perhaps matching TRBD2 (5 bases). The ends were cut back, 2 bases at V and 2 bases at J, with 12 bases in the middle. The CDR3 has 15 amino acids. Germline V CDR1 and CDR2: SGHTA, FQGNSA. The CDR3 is CASSLMGSGQETQYF. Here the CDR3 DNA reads TGTGCCAGCAGCTTAATGGGGAGCGGACAAGAGACCCAGTACTTC.

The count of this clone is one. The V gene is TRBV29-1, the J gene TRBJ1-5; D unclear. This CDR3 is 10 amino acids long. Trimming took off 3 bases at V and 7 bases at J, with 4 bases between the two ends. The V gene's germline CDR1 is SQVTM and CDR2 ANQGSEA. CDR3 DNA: TGCAGCGTTGATCGGCAGCCCCAGCATTTT. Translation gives CSVDRQPQHF.

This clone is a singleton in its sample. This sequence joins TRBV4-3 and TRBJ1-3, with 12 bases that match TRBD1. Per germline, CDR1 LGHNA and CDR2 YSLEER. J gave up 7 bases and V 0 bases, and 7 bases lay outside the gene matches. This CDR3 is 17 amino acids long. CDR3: CASSQDRGTGGWNTIYF. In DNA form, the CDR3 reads TGCGCCAGCAGCCAAGATAGGGGGACAGGGGGCTGGAACACCATATATTTT.